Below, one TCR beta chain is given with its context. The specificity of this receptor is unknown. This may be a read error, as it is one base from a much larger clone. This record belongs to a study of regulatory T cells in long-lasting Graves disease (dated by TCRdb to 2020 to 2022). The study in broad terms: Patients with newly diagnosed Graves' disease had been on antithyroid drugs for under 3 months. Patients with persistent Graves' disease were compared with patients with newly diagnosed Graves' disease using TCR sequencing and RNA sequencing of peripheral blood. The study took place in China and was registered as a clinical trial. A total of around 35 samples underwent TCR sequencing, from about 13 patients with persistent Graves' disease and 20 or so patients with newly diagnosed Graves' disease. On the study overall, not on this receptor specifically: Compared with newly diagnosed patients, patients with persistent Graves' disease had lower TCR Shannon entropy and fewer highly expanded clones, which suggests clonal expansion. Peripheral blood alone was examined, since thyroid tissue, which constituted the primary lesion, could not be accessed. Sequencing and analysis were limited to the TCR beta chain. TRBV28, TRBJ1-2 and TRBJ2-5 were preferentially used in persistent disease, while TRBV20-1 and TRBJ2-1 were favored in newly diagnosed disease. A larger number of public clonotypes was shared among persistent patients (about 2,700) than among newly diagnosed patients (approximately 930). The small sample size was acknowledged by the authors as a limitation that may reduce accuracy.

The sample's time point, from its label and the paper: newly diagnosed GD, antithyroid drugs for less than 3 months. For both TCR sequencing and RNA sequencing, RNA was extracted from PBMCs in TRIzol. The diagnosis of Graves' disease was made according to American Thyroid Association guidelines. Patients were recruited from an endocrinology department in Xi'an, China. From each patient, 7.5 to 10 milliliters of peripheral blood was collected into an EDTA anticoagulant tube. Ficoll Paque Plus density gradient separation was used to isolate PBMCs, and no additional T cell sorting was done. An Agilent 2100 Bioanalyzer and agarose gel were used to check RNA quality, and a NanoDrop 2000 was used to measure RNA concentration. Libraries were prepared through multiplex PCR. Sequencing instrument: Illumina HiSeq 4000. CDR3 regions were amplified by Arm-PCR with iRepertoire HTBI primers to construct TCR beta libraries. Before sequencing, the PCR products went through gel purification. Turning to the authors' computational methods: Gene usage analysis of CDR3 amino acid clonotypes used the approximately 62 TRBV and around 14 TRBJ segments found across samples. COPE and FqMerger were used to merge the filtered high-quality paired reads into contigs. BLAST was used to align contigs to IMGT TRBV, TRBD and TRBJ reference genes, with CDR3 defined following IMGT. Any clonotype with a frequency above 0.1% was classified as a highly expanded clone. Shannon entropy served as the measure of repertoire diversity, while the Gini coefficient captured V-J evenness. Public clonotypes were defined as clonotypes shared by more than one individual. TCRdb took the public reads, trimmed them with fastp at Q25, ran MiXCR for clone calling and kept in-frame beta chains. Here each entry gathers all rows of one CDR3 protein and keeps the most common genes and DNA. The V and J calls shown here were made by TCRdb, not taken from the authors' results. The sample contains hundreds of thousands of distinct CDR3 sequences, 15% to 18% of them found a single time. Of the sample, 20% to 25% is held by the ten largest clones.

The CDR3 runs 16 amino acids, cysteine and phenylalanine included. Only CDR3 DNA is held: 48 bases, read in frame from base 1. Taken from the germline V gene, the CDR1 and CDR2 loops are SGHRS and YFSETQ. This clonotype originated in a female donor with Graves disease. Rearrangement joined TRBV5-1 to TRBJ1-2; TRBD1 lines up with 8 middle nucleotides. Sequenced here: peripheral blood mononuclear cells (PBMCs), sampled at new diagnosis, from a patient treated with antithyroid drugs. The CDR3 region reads CASSLARTGKNYGCTF. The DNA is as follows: TGCGCCAGCAGCTTGGCCCGGACAGGGAAGAACTATGGCTGCACCTTC.